The present entry profiles one T cell receptor beta chain with its context. Its cognate antigen has yet to be identified. No base qualities exist here, and no much larger clone lies one base off it. This sample was included in a study of control samples from healthy donors and cancer patients (dated by TCRdb to about 2020). Libraries were prepared through the immunoSEQ multiplex PCR assay. As stored in TCRdb, this immuneACCESS dataset retains in-frame rearrangements with V and J assigned. A fraction of the clones does not appear; measured against another copy, unresolved V genes explain less than half of the discrepancy, and the remainder lacks a known reason. The sample data list tens of thousands of clones, and roughly nine tenths of these were observed just once. The top ten clonotypes cover about 8.6% of the sample. V is reduced by 1 base and J by 2 bases, leaving a spacing of 5 bases between them. The CDR3, cysteine through phenylalanine, is 13 amino acids long. Just CDR3 DNA is preserved here, 39 bases in frame from base 1. CDR1 LNHDA and CDR2 SQIVND are derived from the germline V gene (reference sequence).

Specimen: PBMCs. The V and J segments used are TRBV19 and TRBJ1-1; the D gene cannot be named for sure. The TCR sequence derives from a woman in her forties or fifties with colorectal cancer. Here is the DNA: TGTGCCAGTAGTATAGGGGCAAACACTGAAGCTTTCTTT. This codes for CASSIGANTEAFF.